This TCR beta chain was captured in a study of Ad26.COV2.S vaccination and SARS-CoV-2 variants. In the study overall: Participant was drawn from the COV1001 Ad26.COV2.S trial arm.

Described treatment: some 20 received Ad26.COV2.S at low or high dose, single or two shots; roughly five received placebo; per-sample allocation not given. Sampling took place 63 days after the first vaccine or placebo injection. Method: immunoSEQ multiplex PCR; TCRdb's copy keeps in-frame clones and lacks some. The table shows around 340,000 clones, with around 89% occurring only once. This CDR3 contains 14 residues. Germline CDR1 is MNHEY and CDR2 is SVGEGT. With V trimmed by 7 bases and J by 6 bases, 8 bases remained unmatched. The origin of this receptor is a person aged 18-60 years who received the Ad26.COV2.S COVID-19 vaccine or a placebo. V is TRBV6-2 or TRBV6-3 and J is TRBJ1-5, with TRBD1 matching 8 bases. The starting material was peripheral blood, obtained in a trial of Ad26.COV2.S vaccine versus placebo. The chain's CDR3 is CASTPGQGRQPQHF. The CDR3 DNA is TGTGCCAGCACCCCAGGACAGGGACGTCAGCCCCAGCATTTT.